A selection of T cell receptor beta chains follows, all from one sample in a study of blood T cell repertoires in COVID-19. The protocol was immunoSEQ multiplex PCR, while the TCRdb copy is restricted to in-frame clones and leaves out a portion. The sample lists 350,000 to 500,000 clones, about 88% occurring once. The sequenced sample consisted of PBMCs or T cells enriched from blood (not recorded which). Every receptor here comes from a woman between 18 and 29 years old who had been exposed to COVID-19. The CDR3 runs from the conserved cysteine through the conserved F or W. The D gene is left open where the match is weak. Rows give clone size only sometimes, using once, few, many, or a class for an expanded clone.

TGCGCCAGCAGCCAAGATCCCCCGGAGGGGGGGCTGGCCGGGGAGCTGTTTTTT	CASSQDPPEGGLAGELFF	NA	TRBV4-1	TRBJ2-2	NA
TGTGCCAGCAGTGAAAGGGGACAACGTGGTGTCGCTCCGACGCTCAGTCAGCCCCAGCATTTT	CASSERGQRGVAPTLSQPQHF	NA	TRBV6-1	TRBJ1-5	few
TGTGCCAGCCGGCCGGACAGTTCAGTCGGTCGGACCCAGTACTTC	CASRPDSSVGRTQYF	NA	TRBV27	TRBJ2-5	NA
TGTGCCAGCTCACCAGAGGGTGGGAACACTGAAGCTTTCTTT	CASSPEGGNTEAFF	NA	TRBV18	TRBJ1-1	few
TGTGCCAGCAGCTCTACTGGGACAGGGAGGAGAAACACCATATATTTT	CASSSTGTGRRNTIYF	TRBD1	TRBV7-2	TRBJ1-3	NA
TGTGCCAGCAGCTTAGGTCGAGTGCTTGGGGAGGAGCAGTACTTC	CASSLGRVLGEEQYF	NA	TRBV11-3	TRBJ2-7	NA
TGTGCCAGTAGTACGGACAGGTTAAATGGCTACACCTTC	CASSTDRLNGYTF	TRBD1	TRBV19	TRBJ1-2	NA
TGTGCCAGCATGTCCCGGGACACCGACTATGATAATTCACCCCTCCACTTT	CASMSRDTDYDNSPLHF	NA	TRBV28	TRBJ1-6	NA
TGTGCCAGCTCACCAGCGGGACAGGGGCTCGAAAAACTGTTTTTT	CASSPAGQGLEKLFF	TRBD1	TRBV18	TRBJ1-4	NA
TGTGCCAGCAGCTCGGGACTAGCAAACATTCAGTACTTC	CASSSGLANIQYF	TRBD2	TRBV11-2	TRBJ2-4	NA
TGTGCCATCAGTGAGTTAGGACAGGGGACCTACGAGCAGTACTTC	CAISELGQGTYEQYF	TRBD1	TRBV10-3	TRBJ2-7	NA
TGTGCCACCAGTCTTCCTAGCGGGAACGGCAATGAGCAGTTCTTC	CATSLPSGNGNEQFF	TRBD2	TRBV24-1	TRBJ2-1	NA
TGTGCCATCAGTGAGTCTGGAGTGACAGGGTTTCTTGAGCAGTTCTTC	CAISESGVTGFLEQFF	TRBD1	TRBV10-3	TRBJ2-1	NA
TGTGCCAGCAGCTTAATGCTAGCGGGGGTGATCGGGGAGCTGTTTTTT	CASSLMLAGVIGELFF	TRBD2	TRBV7-2	TRBJ2-2	NA
TGTGCCAGCAGCCTGGGACAGGGGGGGACAGATACGCAGTATTTT	CASSLGQGGTDTQYF	TRBD1	TRBV5-4	TRBJ2-3	NA
TGTGCCAGCAGACTTCGAGGGGGCTGGACTGAAGCTTTCTTT	CASRLRGGWTEAFF	TRBD1	TRBV27	TRBJ1-1	once